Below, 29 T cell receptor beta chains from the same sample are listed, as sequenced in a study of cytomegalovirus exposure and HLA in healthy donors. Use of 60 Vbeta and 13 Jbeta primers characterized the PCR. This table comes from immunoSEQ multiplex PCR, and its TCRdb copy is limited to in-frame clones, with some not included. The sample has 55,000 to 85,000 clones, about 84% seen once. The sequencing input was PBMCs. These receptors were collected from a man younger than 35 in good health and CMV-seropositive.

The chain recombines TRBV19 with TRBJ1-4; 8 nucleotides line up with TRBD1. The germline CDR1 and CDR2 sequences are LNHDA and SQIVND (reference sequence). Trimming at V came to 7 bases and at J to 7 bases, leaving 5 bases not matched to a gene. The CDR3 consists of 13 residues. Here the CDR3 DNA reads TGTGCCAGTATGGAACAGGGGGGTGAAAAACTGTTTTTT. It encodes CASMEQGGEKLFF.

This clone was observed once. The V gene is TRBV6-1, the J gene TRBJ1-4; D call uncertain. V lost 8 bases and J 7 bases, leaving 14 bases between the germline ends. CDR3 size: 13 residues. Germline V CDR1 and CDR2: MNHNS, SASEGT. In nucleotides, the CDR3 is TGTGCCAGCGGATCCAACCAGCGTGAAAAACTGTTTTTT. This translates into CASGSNQREKLFF.

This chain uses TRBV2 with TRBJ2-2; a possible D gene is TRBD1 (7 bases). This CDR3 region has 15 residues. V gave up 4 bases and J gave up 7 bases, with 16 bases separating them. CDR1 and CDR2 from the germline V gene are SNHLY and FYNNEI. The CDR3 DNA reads TGTGCCAGCAGTGTAGGCCAGGGGGGTGACGGGGAGCTGTTTTTT. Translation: CASSVGQGGDGELFF.

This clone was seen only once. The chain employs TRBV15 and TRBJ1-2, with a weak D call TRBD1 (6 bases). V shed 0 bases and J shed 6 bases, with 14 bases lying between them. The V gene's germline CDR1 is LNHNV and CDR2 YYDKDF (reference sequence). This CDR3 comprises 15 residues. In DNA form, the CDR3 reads TGTGCCACCAGCAGAGATCGGGGGGCGGAAAATGGCTACACCTTC. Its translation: CATSRDRGAENGYTF.

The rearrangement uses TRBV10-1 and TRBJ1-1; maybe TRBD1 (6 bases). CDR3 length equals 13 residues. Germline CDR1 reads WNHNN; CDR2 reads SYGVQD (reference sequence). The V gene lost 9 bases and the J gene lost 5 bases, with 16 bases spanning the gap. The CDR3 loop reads CASLGRQGTEAFF. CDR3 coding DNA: TGCGCCAGTTTGGGACGCCAGGGGACTGAAGCTTTCTTT.

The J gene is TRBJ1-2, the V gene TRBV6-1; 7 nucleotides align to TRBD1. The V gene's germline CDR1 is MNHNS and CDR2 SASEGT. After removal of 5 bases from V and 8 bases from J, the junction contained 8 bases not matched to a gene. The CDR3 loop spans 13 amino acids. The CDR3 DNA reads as TGTGCCAGCAGTTATTACGACAGGGTCGGCTACACCTTC. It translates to CASSYYDRVGYTF.

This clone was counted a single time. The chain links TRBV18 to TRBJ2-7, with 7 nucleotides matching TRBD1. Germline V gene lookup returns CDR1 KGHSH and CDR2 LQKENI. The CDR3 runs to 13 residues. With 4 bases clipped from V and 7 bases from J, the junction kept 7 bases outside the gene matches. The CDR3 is CASSRDSWGEQYF. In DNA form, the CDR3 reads TGTGCCAGCTCACGGGACAGTTGGGGAGAGCAGTACTTC.

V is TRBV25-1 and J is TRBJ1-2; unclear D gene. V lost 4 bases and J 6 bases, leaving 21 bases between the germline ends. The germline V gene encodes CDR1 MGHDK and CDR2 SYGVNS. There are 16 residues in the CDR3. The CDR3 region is CASSALDGGVYDGYTF. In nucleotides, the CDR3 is TGTGCCAGCAGTGCCCTGGATGGCGGAGTGTATGATGGCTACACCTTC.

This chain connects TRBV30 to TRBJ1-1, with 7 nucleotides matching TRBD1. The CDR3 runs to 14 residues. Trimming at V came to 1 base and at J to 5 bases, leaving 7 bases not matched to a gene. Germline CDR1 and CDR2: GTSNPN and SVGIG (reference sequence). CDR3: CAWSDRQGWTEAFF. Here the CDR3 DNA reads TGTGCCTGGAGTGACCGACAGGGATGGACTGAAGCTTTCTTT. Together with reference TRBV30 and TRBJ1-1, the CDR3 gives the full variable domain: SQTIHQWPATLVQPVGSPLSLECTVEGTSNPNLYWYRQAAGRGLQLLFYSVGIGQISSEVPQNLSASRPQDRQFILSSKKLLLSDSGFYLCAWSDRQGWTEAFFGQGTRLTVV.

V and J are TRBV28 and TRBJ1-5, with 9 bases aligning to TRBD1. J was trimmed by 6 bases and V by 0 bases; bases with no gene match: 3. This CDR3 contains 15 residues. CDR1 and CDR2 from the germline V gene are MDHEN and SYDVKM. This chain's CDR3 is CASSLWGQGSQPQHF. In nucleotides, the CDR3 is TGTGCCAGCAGTTTATGGGGACAGGGAAGTCAGCCCCAGCATTTT.

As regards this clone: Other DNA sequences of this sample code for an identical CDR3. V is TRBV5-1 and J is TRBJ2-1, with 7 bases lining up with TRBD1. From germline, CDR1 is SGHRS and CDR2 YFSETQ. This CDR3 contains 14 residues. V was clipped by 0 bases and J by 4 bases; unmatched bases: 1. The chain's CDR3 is CASSLGTGYNEQFF. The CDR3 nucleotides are TGCGCCAGCAGCTTGGGGACAGGATACAATGAGCAGTTCTTC.

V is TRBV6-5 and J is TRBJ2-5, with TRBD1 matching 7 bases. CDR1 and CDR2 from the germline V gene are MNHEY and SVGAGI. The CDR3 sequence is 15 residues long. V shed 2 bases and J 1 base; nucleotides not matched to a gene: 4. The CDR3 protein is CASSYEGQLQETQYF. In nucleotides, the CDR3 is TGTGCCAGCAGTTACGAGGGACAGCTCCAAGAGACCCAGTACTTC.

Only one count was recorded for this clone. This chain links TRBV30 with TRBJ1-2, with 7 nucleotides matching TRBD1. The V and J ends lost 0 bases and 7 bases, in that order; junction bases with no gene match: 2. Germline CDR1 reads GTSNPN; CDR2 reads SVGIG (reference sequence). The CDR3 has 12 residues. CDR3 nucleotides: TGTGCCTGGAGTGTAGGGACAGTTGGCTACACCTTC. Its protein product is CAWSVGTVGYTF.

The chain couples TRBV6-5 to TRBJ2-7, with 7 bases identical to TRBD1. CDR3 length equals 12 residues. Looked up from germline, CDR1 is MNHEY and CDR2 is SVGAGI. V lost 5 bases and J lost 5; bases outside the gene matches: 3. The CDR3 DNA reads TGTGCCAGCAGTCCGACAGGGAACGAGCAGTACTTC. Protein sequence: CASSPTGNEQYF.

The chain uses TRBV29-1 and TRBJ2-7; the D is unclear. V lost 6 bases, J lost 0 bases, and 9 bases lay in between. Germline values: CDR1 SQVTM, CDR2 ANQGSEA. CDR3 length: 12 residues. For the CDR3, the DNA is TGCAGCGTCGGTCCAAGCTCCTACGAGCAGTACTTC. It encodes CSVGPSSYEQYF.

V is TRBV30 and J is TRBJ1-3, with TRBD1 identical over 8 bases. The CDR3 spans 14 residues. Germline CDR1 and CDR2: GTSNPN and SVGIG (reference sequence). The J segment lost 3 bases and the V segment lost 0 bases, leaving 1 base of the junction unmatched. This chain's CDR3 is CAWSVTGGGNTIYF. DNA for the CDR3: TGTGCCTGGAGTGTAACAGGGGGTGGAAACACCATATATTTT.

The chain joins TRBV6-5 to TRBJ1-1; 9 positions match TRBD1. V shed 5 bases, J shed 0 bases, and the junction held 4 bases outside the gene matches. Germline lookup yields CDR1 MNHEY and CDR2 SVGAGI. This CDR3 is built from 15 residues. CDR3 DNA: TGTGCCAGCAGTGCGGGACAGGGAGTGAACACTGAAGCTTTCTTT. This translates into CASSAGQGVNTEAFF.

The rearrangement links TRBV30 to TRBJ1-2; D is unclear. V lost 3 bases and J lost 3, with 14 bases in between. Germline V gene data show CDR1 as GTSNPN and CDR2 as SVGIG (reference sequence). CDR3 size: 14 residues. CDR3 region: CAWRTTGRYYGYTF. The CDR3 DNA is TGTGCCTGGAGGACTACCGGGAGATACTATGGCTACACCTTC.

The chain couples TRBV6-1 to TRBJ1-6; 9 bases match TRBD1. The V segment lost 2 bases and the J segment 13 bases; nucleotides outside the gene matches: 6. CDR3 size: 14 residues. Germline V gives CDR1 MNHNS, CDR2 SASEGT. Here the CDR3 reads CASSERDRVIPLHF. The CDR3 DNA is TGTGCCAGCAGTGAAAGGGACAGGGTAATTCCCCTCCACTTT.

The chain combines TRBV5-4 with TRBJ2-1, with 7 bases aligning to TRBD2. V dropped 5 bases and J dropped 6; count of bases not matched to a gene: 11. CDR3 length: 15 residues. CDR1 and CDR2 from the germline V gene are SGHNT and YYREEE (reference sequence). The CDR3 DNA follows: TGTGCCAGCAGTCCCGGATGGGCGGGAGCCAATGAGCAGTTCTTC. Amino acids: CASSPGWAGANEQFF.

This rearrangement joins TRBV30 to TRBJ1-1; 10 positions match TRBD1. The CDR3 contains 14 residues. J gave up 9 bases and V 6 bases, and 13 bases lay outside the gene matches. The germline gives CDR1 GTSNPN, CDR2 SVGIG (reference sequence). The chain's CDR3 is CACADRGRAPKAFF. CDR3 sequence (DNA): TGTGCCTGTGCTGACAGGGGGCGGGCACCCAAAGCTTTCTTT.

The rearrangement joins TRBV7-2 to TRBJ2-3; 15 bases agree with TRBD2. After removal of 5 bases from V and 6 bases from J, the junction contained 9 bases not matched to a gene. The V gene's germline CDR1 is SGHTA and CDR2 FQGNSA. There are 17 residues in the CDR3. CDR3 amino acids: CASSVELGTSGRDTQYF. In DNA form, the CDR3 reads TGTGCCAGCAGCGTCGAACTCGGGACTAGCGGGAGGGATACGCAGTATTTT.

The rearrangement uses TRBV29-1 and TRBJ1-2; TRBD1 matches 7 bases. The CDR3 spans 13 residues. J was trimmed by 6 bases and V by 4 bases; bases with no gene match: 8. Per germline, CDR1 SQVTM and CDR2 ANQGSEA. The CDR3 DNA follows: TGCAGCGTTGTTGACAGGGTGATAGATGGCTACACCTTC. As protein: CSVVDRVIDGYTF.

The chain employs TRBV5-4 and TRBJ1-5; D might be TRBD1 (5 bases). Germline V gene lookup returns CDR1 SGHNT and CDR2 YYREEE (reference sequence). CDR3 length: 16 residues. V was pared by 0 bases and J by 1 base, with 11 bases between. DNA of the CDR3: TGTGCCAGCAGCTTGGATGGGGGGACCAGCAATCAGCCCCAGCATTTT. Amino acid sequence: CASSLDGGTSNQPQHF.

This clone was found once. In nucleotides, the CDR3 is TGTGCCTGGGCAACAGGGGCGAACACCGGGGAGCTGTTTTTT. Residues: CAWATGANTGELFF. This chain joins TRBV30 and TRBJ2-2; 7 nucleotides match TRBD1. Germline lookup yields CDR1 GTSNPN and CDR2 SVGIG (reference sequence). This CDR3 is built from 14 residues. The trim removed 5 bases at V and 0 bases at J, leaving 3 bases unmatched. Full variable domain (rest looked up from reference TRBV30 and TRBJ2-2): SQTIHQWPATLVQPVGSPLSLECTVEGTSNPNLYWYRQAAGRGLQLLFYSVGIGQISSEVPQNLSASRPQDRQFILSSKKLLLSDSGFYLCAWATGANTGELFFGEGSRLTVL.

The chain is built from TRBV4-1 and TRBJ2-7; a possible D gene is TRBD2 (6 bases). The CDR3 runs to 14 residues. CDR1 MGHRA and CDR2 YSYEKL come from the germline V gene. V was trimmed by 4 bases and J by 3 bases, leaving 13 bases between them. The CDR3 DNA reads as TGCGCCAGCAGCCCAACGGGAGAACTCTACGAGCAGTACTTC. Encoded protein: CASSPTGELYEQYF.

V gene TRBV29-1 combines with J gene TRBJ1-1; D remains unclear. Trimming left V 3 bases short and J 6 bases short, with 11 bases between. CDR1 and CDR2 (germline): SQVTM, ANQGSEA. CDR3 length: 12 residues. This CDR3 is CSVESASPEAFF. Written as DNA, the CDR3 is TGCAGCGTTGAGTCCGCAAGCCCTGAAGCTTTCTTT.

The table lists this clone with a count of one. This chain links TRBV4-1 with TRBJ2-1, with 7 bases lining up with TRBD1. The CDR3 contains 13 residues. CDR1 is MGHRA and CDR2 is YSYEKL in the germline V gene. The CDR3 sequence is CASGTAHNNEQFF. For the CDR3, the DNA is TGCGCTTCCGGGACAGCTCATAACAATGAGCAGTTCTTC.

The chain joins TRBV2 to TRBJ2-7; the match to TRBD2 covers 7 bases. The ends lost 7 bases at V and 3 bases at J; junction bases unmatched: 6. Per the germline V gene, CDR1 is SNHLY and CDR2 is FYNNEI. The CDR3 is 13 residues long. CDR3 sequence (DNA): TGTGCCAGCACGAGGCGGGAGCTCTACGAGCAGTACTTC. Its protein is CASTRRELYEQYF.